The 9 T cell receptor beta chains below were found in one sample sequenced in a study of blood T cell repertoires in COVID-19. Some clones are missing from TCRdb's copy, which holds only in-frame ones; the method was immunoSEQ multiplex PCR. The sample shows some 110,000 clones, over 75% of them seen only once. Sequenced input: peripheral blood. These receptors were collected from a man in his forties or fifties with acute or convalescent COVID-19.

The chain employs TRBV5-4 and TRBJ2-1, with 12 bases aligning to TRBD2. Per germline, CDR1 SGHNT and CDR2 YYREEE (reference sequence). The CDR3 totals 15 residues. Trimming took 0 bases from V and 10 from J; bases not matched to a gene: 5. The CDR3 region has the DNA TGTGCCAGCAGCTTGGCTAGCGGGGGGGCCCGGGAGCAGTTCTTC. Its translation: CASSLASGGAREQFF.

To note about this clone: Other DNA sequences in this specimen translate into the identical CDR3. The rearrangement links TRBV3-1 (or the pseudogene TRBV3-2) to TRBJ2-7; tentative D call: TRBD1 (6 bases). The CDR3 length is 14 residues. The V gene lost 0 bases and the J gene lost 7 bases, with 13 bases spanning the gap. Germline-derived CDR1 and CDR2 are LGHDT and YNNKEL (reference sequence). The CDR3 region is CASSQDPQGREQYF. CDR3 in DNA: TGTGCCAGCAGCCAAGATCCCCAGGGGCGGGAGCAGTACTTC.

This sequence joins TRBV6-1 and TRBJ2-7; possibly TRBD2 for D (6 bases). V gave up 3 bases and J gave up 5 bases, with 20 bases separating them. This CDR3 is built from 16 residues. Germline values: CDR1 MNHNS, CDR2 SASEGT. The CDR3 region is CASSERVPVGGDEQYF. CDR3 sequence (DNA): TGTGCCAGCAGTGAGCGAGTCCCTGTAGGCGGGGACGAGCAGTACTTC.

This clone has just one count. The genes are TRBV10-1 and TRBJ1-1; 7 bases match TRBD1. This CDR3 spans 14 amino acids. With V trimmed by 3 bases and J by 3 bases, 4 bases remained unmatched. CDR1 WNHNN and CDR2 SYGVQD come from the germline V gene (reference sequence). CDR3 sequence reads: CASSEGDRDTEAFF. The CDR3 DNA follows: TGCGCCAGCAGTGAAGGTGACAGGGACACTGAAGCTTTCTTT.

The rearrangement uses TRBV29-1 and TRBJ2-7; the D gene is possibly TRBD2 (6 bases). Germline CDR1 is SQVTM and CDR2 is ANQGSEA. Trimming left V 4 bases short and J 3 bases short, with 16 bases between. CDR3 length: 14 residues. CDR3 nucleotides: TGCAGCGTTGGGGACTCGCCACAATACTACGAGCAGTACTTC. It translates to CSVGDSPQYYEQYF.

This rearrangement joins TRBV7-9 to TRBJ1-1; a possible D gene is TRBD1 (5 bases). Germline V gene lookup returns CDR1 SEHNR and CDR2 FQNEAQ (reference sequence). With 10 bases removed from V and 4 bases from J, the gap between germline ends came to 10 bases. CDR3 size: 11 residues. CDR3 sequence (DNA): TGTGCCACGGGGGGAGGCACTGAAGCTTTCTTT. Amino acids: CATGGGTEAFF.

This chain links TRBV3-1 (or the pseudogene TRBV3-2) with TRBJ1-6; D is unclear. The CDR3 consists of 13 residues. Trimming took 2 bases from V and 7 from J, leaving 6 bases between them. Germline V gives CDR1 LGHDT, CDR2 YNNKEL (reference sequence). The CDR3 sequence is CASSQSQNSPLHF. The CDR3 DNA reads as TGTGCCAGCAGCCAATCTCAGAATTCACCCCTCCACTTT.

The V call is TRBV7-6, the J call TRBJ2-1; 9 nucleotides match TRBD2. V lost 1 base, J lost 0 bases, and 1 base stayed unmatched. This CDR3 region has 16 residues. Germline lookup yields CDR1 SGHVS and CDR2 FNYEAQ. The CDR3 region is CASSLEAGGSYNEQFF. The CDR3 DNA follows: TGTGCCAGCAGCTTAGAAGCGGGAGGCTCCTACAATGAGCAGTTCTTC.

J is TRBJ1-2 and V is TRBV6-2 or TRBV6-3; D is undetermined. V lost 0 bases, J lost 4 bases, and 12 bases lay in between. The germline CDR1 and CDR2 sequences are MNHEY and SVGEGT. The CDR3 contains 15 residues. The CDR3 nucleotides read TGTGCCAGCAGTTACTCGGTGAACAGTCGCTATGGCTACACCTTC. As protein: CASSYSVNSRYGYTF.